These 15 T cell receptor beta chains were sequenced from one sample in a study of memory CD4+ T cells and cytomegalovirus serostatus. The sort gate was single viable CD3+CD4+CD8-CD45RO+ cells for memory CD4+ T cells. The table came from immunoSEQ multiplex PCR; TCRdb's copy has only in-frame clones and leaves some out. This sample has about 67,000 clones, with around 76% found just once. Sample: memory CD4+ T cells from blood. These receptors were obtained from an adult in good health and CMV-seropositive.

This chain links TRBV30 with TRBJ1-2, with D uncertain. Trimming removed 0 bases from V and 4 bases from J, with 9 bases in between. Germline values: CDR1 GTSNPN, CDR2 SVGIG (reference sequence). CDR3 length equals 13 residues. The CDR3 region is CAWSVGQRYGYTF. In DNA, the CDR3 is TGTGCCTGGAGTGTGGGCCAGCGCTATGGCTACACCTTC.

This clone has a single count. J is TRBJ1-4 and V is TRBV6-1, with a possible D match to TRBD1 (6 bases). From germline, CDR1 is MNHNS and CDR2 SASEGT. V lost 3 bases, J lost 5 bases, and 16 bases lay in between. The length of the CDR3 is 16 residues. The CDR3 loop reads CASSESLGGANEKLFF. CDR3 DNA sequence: TGTGCCAGCAGTGAGAGCTTGGGGGGCGCGAATGAAAAACTGTTTTTT.

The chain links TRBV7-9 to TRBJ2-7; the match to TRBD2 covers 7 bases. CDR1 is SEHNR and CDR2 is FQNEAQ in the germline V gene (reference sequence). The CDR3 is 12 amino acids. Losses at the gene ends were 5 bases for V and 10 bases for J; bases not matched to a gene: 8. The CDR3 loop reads CASSETSFDQYF. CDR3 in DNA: TGTGCCAGCAGCGAGACTAGCTTCGATCAGTACTTC. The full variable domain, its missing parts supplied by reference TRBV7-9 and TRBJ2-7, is DTGVSQNPRHKITKRGQNVTFRCDPISEHNRLYWYRQTLGQGPEFLTYFQNEAQLEKSRLLSDRFSAERPKGSFSTLEIQRTEQGDSAMYLCASSETSFDQYFGPGTRLTVT.

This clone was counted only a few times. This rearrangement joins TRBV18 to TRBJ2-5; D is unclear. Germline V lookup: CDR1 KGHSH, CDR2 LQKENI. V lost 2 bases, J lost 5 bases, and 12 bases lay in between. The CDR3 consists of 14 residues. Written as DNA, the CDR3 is TGTGCCAGCTCACCAACCGCCGGCACGGAGACCCAGTACTTC. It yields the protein CASSPTAGTETQYF.

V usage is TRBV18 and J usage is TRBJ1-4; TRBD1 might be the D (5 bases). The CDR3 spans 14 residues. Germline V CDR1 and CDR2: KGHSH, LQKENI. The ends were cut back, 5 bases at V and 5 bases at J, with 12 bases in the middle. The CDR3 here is CASSAHRGNEKLFF. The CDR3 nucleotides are TGTGCCAGCTCAGCGCACCGGGGGAATGAAAAACTGTTTTTT.

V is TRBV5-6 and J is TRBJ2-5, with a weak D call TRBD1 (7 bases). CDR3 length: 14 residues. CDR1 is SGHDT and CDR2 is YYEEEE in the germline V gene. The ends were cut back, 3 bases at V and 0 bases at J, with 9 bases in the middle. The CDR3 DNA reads TGTGCCAGCAGCTCAGGGGGGTACCAAGAGACCCAGTACTTC. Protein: CASSSGGYQETQYF.

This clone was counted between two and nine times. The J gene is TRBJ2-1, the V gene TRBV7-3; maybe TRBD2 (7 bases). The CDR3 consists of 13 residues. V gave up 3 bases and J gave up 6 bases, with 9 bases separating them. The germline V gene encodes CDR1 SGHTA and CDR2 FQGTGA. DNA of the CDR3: TGTGCCAGCAGCTTGGGAGGGGGCAATGAGCAGTTCTTC. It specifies CASSLGGGNEQFF.

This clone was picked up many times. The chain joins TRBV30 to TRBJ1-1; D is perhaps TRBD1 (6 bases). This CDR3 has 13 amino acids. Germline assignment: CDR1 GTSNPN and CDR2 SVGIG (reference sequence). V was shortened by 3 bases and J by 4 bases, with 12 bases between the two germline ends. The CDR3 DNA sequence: TGTGCCTGGAGCGAGCAACAGGGCACTGAAGCTTTCTTT. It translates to CAWSEQQGTEAFF.

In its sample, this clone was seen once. The CDR3 spells CASSEHTGTSGNEQFF. The CDR3 nucleotides are TGCGCCAGCAGTGAGCACACCGGGACTAGCGGGAATGAGCAGTTCTTC. The genes are TRBV10-1 and TRBJ2-1, with TRBD2 matching over 12 bases. The CDR3 consists of 16 residues. The trim removed 2 bases at V and 7 bases at J, leaving 6 bases unmatched. Germline V gene data show CDR1 as WNHNN and CDR2 as SYGVQD (reference sequence).

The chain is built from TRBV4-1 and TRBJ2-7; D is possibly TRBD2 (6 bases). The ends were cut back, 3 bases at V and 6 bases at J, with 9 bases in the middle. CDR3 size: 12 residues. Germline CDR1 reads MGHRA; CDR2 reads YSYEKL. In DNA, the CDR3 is TGCGCCAGCAGCCAGGGAGGCATCGAGCAGTACTTC. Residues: CASSQGGIEQYF.

The CDR3 sequence: CASSLGSSGSNDEQFF. DNA of the CDR3: TGTGCCAGCAGCTTAGGGAGCAGCGGGAGTAACGATGAGCAGTTCTTC. This chain joins TRBV7-9 and TRBJ2-1; TRBD2 agrees at 8 bases. V gave up 1 base and J gave up 8 bases; unmatched junction bases: 10. This CDR3 comprises 16 residues. Germline V lookup: CDR1 SEHNR, CDR2 FQNEAQ (reference sequence). Full variable domain (remainder filled in from reference TRBV7-9 and TRBJ2-1): DTGVSQNPRHKITKRGQNVTFRCDPISEHNRLYWYRQTLGQGPEFLTYFQNEAQLEKSRLLSDRFSAERPKGSFSTLEIQRTEQGDSAMYLCASSLGSSGSNDEQFFGPGTRLTVL.

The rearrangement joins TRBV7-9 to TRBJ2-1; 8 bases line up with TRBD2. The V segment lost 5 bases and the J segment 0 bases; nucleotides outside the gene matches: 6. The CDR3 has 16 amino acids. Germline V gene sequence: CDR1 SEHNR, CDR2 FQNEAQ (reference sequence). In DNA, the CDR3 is TGTGCCAGCAGCCCGGGGGGGGGTCTCTCCTACAATGAGCAGTTCTTC. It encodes CASSPGGGLSYNEQFF.

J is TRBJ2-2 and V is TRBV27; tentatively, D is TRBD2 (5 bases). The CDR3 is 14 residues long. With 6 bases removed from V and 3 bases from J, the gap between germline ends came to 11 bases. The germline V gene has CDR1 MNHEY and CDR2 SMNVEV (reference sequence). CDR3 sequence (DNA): TGTGCCAGCAGGTTGGCGAGGGACACCGGGGAGCTGTTTTTT. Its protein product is CASRLARDTGELFF.

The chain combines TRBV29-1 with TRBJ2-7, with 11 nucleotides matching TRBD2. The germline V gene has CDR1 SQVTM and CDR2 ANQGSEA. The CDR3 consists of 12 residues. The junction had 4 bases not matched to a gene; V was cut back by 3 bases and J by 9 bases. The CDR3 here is CSVDVAGGSQYF. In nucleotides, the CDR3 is TGCAGCGTTGACGTAGCGGGAGGGTCGCAGTACTTC.

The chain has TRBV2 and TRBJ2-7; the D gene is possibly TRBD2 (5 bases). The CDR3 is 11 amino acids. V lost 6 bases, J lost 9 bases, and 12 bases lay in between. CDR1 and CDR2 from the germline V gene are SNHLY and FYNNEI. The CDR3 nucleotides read TGTGCCAGCAGCCCGGGGAGCGCGCAGTACTTC. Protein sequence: CASSPGSAQYF. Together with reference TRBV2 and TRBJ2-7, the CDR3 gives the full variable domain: EPEVTQTPSHQVTQMGQEVILRCVPISNHLYFYWYRQILGQKVEFLVSFYNNEISEKSEIFDDQFSVERPDGSNFTLKIRSTKLEDSAMYFCASSPGSAQYFGPGTRLTVT.